This TCR beta chain was observed in a study of blood T cell repertoires in COVID-19. This table comes from immunoSEQ multiplex PCR, and its TCRdb copy is limited to in-frame clones, with some not included. This sample carries about 300,000 clones, 85% to 90% of them seen once, and the ten largest clones take less than 3.5%. Trimming shortened V by 11 bases and J by 5 bases, and 7 bases separated the two germline ends. The length of the CDR3 is 10 residues. The germline gives CDR1 SGHVS, CDR2 FQNEAQ. Sequencing input: PBMCs or T cells enriched from blood (not recorded which). The TCR was taken from a woman aged 45-65 years who had been exposed to COVID-19. The chain links TRBV7-8 to TRBJ1-5; D is uncertain. CDR3 bases: TGTGCCGGAGAGGATCAGCCCCAGCATTTT. Translation: CAGEDQPQHF.